This T cell receptor beta chain was found in a study of T cell changes during pregnancy in multiple sclerosis (dated by TCRdb to between 2018 and 2021). Describing the broader study: The study looked at changes in the T cell repertoire across pregnancy in women with multiple sclerosis.

A word on this clone: Its target antigen remains unknown. The input lacks base qualities; no much larger clone sits a single base away.

Spanning cysteine to phenylalanine, the CDR3 consists of 19 amino acids. Just CDR3 DNA is preserved here, 57 bases in frame from base 1. CDR1 and CDR2 are read off the germline V gene as SGDLS and YYNGEE. Trimming at the junction amounts to 1 base on V and 0 bases on J, and the germline ends lie 22 bases apart. Receptors were amplified or captured by the immunoSEQ multiplex PCR assay. In TCRdb, the immuneACCESS table is reduced to in-frame sequences with V and J assigned. These tables do not hold every clone; where another copy was compared, an unresolved V gene accounts for under half, and the others remain unexplained. For this sample there are under 50,000 clones; about 94% appear just once. Of the sample, approximately 4% is held by the ten largest clones.

The TCR originated in a female donor with multiple sclerosis, enrolled in a pregnancy study. The sample here was CD8+ T cells from peripheral blood mononuclear cells, taken after pregnancy. The chain links TRBV9 with TRBJ1-1; perhaps TRBD1 is the D gene, with 6 bases matching. The CDR3 sequence is CASSVIYHRGGIMNTEAFF. The nucleotide sequence reads TGTGCCAGCAGCGTAATATACCACCGGGGGGGCATCATGAACACTGAAGCTTTCTTT.